This T cell receptor beta chain was sequenced in a study of shared clonotypes between healthy human individuals. Background on the study: Aged 18 to 49, the donors were two women and a few men. General study findings and limits: It was expected that sequencing depth would affect clonotype sharing among donors.

The naive CD8 fraction comprised CD45RO-negative cells positively selected for CCR7 and excluded terminally differentiated effector memory CD45RA+ cells. There were only Caucasian adults among the donors, and all lived in Nashville, Tennessee. Per the study methods: There were no quality scores in the junction-only immunoSEQ sequences, so filtering differed. Some clones are missing from TCRdb's copy, which holds only in-frame ones; the method was immunoSEQ multiplex PCR. Clone size and V and J calls were adopted from that table, with D and trimming inferred from the DNA. The sample has millions of clones, 85% to 95% seen once; the top ten hold approximately 1.7%. As concerns this clone: Its antigen is undetermined.

The sequencing input was naive CD8+ T cells from PBMCs. The source of this sequence is a man between 18 and 35 years old in good health. Some clones in this sample may be carry-over from other donors' samples.

The CDR3 nucleotides read TGTGCCAGCAGTTGGTCTAGCGGGAACTCCTACAATGAGCAGTTCTTC. Protein sequence: CASSWSSGNSYNEQFF. The chain recombines TRBV27 with TRBJ2-1, with TRBD2 matching over 9 bases. The V and J ends lost 4 bases and 0 bases, in that order; junction bases with no gene match: 4. Germline V gene lookup returns CDR1 MNHEY and CDR2 SMNVEV (reference sequence). The CDR3 is made up of 16 amino acids.